The present entry profiles one T cell receptor beta chain with its context. This entry comes from a study of T cell clones after liver transplantation. Profiling relied on immunoSEQ multiplex PCR, and the TCRdb table lists in-frame clones only, not all of them. The table has around 110,000 clones, about nine tenths seen once. The origin of this receptor is a human patient who received a liver transplant. A share of the T cells may be of graft donor origin. Sequences were derived from CD4+ T cells from blood, sampled 12 months after liver transplant.

The CDR3 loop reads CASSVALAGDYEQYF. CDR3 DNA sequence: TGTGCCAGCAGCGTAGCACTAGCGGGAGACTACGAGCAGTACTTC. The chain joins TRBV9 to TRBJ2-7, with TRBD2 matching 11 bases. V lost 0 bases, J lost 3 bases, and 2 bases stayed unmatched. Per germline, CDR1 SGDLS and CDR2 YYNGEE. This CDR3 has 15 amino acids.